These 26 T cell receptor beta chains came from one sample sequenced in a study of T cells in Graves' hyperthyroidism and ophthalmopathy (dated by TCRdb to between 2018 and 2020). Library preparation was by multiplex PCR. Sequencing was carried out with an Illumina HiSeq 2000. The TCR beta CDR3 regions were amplified from RNA transcripts. The first round of RT-PCR for the TCR CDR3 was performed with the HTBI primer set and the Qiagen OneStep RT-PCR kit. TCRdb itself trimmed the public reads at Q25 with fastp, ran MiXCR and retained productive beta chains. Rows matching on CDR3 protein sequence are summarized as one entry with the most common DNA and genes. The sample table lists around 600,000 distinct CDR3 sequences, about 14% of them with a count of one. In total, the top ten clones hold 7.1% of the sample. Material for sequencing was blood. These TCRs come from a woman aged 18 to 35 with Graves' ophthalmopathy.

In this sample, this clonotype turned up a few times. The chain employs TRBV20-1 and TRBJ2-1, with D perhaps TRBD2 (6 bases). CDR1 DFQATT and CDR2 SNEGSKA come from the germline V gene (reference sequence). V lost 6 bases and J lost 0, with 9 bases in between. There are 13 residues in the CDR3. The CDR3 coding sequence is TGCAGTGCCTGGCGGGACTCCTACAATGAGCAGTTCTTC. Protein product: CSAWRDSYNEQFF.

This clonotype was counted once. V is TRBV27 and J is TRBJ2-2; TRBD1 aligns across 11 bases. The CDR3 extends over 16 amino acids. V lost 3 bases and J lost 4; bases outside the gene matches: 4. Germline lookup yields CDR1 MNHEY and CDR2 SMNVEV (reference sequence). The CDR3 coding sequence is TGTGCCAGCAGTTTCGGGACAGGGGGGGGCACCGGGGAGCTGTTTTTT. It translates to CASSFGTGGGTGELFF.

Details on this clonotype: With a much larger clone just one base away, this may be a read error. The V and J genes are TRBV18 and TRBJ1-3; D possibly corresponds to TRBD1 (5 bases). There are 13 residues in the CDR3. V dropped 4 bases and J dropped 5 bases, with 9 bases sitting between them. CDR1 is KGHSH, CDR2 LQKENI, per germline. CDR3 sequence reads: CASSQGNRNTIYF. CDR3 coding DNA: TGTGCCAGCTCACAGGGGAATAGAAACACCATATATTTT.

This clonotype was seen ten or more times. The chain has TRBV5-1 and TRBJ2-7; D possibly corresponds to TRBD1 (6 bases). This CDR3 is built from 14 residues. In germline, CDR1 is SGHRS, CDR2 YFSETQ. With 4 bases removed from V and 3 bases from J, the gap between germline ends came to 14 bases. CDR3 nucleotides: TGCGCCAGCAGCGAGGGGACAACCGTCTACGAGCAGTACTTC. Translation gives CASSEGTTVYEQYF.

This clonotype showed up just a few times. This rearrangement joins TRBV27 to TRBJ2-1, with D tentatively TRBD1 (6 bases). Germline CDR1 and CDR2: MNHEY and SMNVEV (reference sequence). V gave up 5 bases and J gave up 4 bases, with 18 bases separating them. CDR3 length: 16 amino acids. The CDR3 here is CASSPLGQLLYNEQFF. CDR3 DNA sequence: TGTGCCAGCAGTCCCTTAGGACAGCTCCTATACAATGAGCAGTTCTTC.

This clonotype occurred a few times. The chain uses TRBV7-6 and TRBJ2-1, with D uncertain. This CDR3 region has 13 residues. V lost 5 bases and J lost 7, with 12 bases in between. Germline V lookup: CDR1 SGHVS, CDR2 FNYEAQ. The CDR3 sequence is CASSPLHNNEQFF. CDR3 sequence (DNA): TGTGCCAGCAGCCCCCTGCACAATAATGAGCAGTTCTTC. The full variable domain, with the rest looked up from reference TRBV7-6 and TRBJ2-1, is GAGVSQSPRYKVTKRGQDVALRCDPISGHVSLYWYRQALGQGPEFLTYFNYEAQQDKSGLPNDRFSAERPEGSISTLTIQRTEQRDSAMYRCASSPLHNNEQFFGPGTRLTVL.

In its sample, this clonotype was seen many times. The J gene is TRBJ2-3, the V gene TRBV7-2, with D possibly being TRBD2 (5 bases). Trimming removed 0 bases at V and 10 bases at J, with 5 bases between. The CDR3 totals 11 residues. Per germline, CDR1 SGHTA and CDR2 FQGNSA. The CDR3 spells CASSLASAQYF. In DNA form, the CDR3 reads TGTGCCAGCAGCTTAGCTAGCGCGCAGTATTTT.

This clonotype has only a few counts. This rearrangement joins TRBV7-9 to TRBJ2-3; 10 positions match TRBD2. Germline V gene sequence: CDR1 SEHNR, CDR2 FQNEAQ (reference sequence). V lost 6 bases and J lost 0; bases outside the gene matches: 6. The CDR3 extends over 16 amino acids. The CDR3 here is CASSPRSGRSTDTQYF. CDR3 nucleotide sequence: TGTGCCAGCAGTCCCCGTAGCGGGAGGAGCACAGATACGCAGTATTTT. The full variable domain, rest sourced from reference TRBV7-9 and TRBJ2-3, is DTGVSQNPRHKITKRGQNVTFRCDPISEHNRLYWYRQTLGQGPEFLTYFQNEAQLEKSRLLSDRFSAERPKGSFSTLEIQRTEQGDSAMYLCASSPRSGRSTDTQYFGPGTRLTVL.

This clonotype was seen more than once but under ten times. The chain uses TRBV7-9 and TRBJ1-4; D is ambiguous. The length of the CDR3 is 15 residues. V lost 3 bases, J lost 8 bases, and 16 bases lay in between. Germline CDR1 and CDR2: SEHNR and FQNEAQ (reference sequence). CDR3 in DNA: TGTGCCAGCAGCTTTACTGTGGCCCTCGGGGAAAAACTGTTTTTT. It yields the protein CASSFTVALGEKLFF.

This clonotype was counted a few times. The gene calls are TRBV18 and TRBJ1-4, with D perhaps TRBD1 (6 bases). The CDR3 runs to 15 residues. The germline gives CDR1 KGHSH, CDR2 LQKENI. The ends were cut back, 2 bases at V and 11 bases at J, with 18 bases in the middle. The CDR3 is CASSPDFGGPGKLFF. The CDR3, as DNA: TGTGCCAGCTCACCAGATTTCGGGGGCCCCGGTAAACTGTTTTTT.

This clonotype has at least ten counts. The chain links TRBV19 to TRBJ2-1, with D uncertain. Germline CDR1 is LNHDA and CDR2 is SQIVND (reference sequence). The CDR3 has 14 amino acids. The ends were cut back, 9 bases at V and 6 bases at J, with 18 bases in the middle. The CDR3 loop reads CASSPQVGSNEQFF. CDR3 in DNA: TGTGCCAGCAGCCCCCAGGTGGGCAGCAATGAGCAGTTCTTC.

This clonotype appeared many times. The rearrangement uses TRBV2 and TRBJ2-2; D is perhaps TRBD1 (5 bases). Germline V gene sequence: CDR1 SNHLY, CDR2 FYNNEI. V was clipped by 3 bases and J by 0 bases, with 11 bases between them. This CDR3 is 16 amino acids long. The CDR3 region is CASSDQGIANTGELFF. The CDR3 bases are TGTGCCAGCAGTGACCAGGGAATCGCGAACACCGGGGAGCTGTTTTTT.

Turning to this clonotype: An end of the junction differs from the germline gene, which may be a read error. V is TRBV18 and J is TRBJ2-7; weak D call: TRBD1 (5 bases). Germline loops: CDR1 KGHSH, CDR2 LQKENI. The CDR3 has 14 residues. The CDR3 DNA is TGTGCCAACTCACGATCCCAGGGTCTAAGCGAGCAGTACTTC. The encoded protein is CANSRSQGLSEQYF.

This clonotype was observed at least ten times. This sequence joins TRBV19 and TRBJ1-1, with 12 bases identical to TRBD1. Losses at the gene ends were 4 bases for V and 4 bases for J; bases not matched to a gene: 10. This CDR3 spans 17 amino acids. Germline CDR1 LNHDA, CDR2 SQIVND (reference sequence). The CDR3 sequence: CASSTGQGAVIVTEAFF. The DNA of the CDR3 is TGTGCCAGTAGTACGGGACAGGGGGCCGTTATAGTCACTGAAGCTTTCTTT.

The V gene is TRBV18, the J gene TRBJ2-7, with 7 bases that match TRBD1. CDR3 length: 14 amino acids. The V gene's germline CDR1 is KGHSH and CDR2 LQKENI. The J segment lost 7 bases and the V segment lost 3 bases, leaving 9 bases of the junction unmatched. In nucleotides, the CDR3 is TGTGCCAGCTCACCGGATAGGGGGCTAGAGGAGCAGTACTTC. This codes for CASSPDRGLEEQYF.

This clonotype occurred many times. V gene TRBV30 combines with J gene TRBJ2-7, with 7 bases matching TRBD1. Trimming took 6 bases from V and 2 from J; bases not matched to a gene: 13. CDR1 and CDR2 from the germline V gene are GTSNPN and SVGIG (reference sequence). The CDR3 covers 15 residues. CDR3 in amino acids: CACTAPGQRPYEQYF. The CDR3 bases are TGTGCCTGTACCGCCCCGGGACAGCGTCCCTACGAGCAGTACTTC.

This chain uses TRBV6-1 with TRBJ1-5, with TRBD1 matching over 9 bases. The CDR3 runs 17 residues. After removal of 6 bases from V and 7 bases from J, the junction contained 16 bases not matched to a gene. Germline values: CDR1 MNHNS, CDR2 SASEGT. CDR3 amino acids: CASSPRGGQGRRQPQHF. CDR3 DNA: TGTGCCAGCAGCCCGAGGGGGGGACAGGGACGTAGGCAGCCCCAGCATTTT.

This clonotype was observed at least ten times. This chain uses TRBV28 with TRBJ2-7; 7 bases fit TRBD1. There are 14 residues in the CDR3. Trimming cost V 6 bases and J 6 bases; bases outside gene matches: 11. Germline CDR1 MDHEN, CDR2 SYDVKM. The CDR3 loop reads CASSLHRGISEQYF. CDR3 coding DNA: TGTGCCAGCAGCCTGCACAGGGGTATCTCCGAGCAGTACTTC.

The chain recombines TRBV5-6 with TRBJ1-4; no clear D. Per the germline V gene, CDR1 is SGHDT and CDR2 is YYEEEE. V was cut by 5 bases and J by 4 bases, with 12 bases left in between. This CDR3 contains 14 residues. CDR3 residues: CASSQLSLNEKLFF. The CDR3 DNA follows: TGTGCCAGCAGTCAATTATCTCTTAATGAAAAACTGTTTTTT.

This chain joins TRBV6-6 and TRBJ1-2, with D possibly matching TRBD1 (6 bases). CDR1 is MNHNY and CDR2 is SVGAGI in the germline V gene (reference sequence). The CDR3 covers 15 residues. Trimming removed 0 bases at V and 6 bases at J, with 14 bases between. This chain's CDR3 is CASSYSMSGGNGYTF. CDR3 DNA: TGTGCCAGCAGTTACTCGATGTCGGGGGGCAATGGCTACACCTTC.

CDR3 sequence: CASRWTGDSYNEQFF. Here the CDR3 DNA reads TGTGCCAGCAGGTGGACAGGAGACTCCTACAATGAGCAGTTCTTC. J is TRBJ2-1 and V is TRBV6-1, with 7 bases identical to TRBD1. The CDR3 sequence is 15 residues long. Trimming at V came to 6 bases and at J to 0 bases, leaving 5 bases not matched to a gene. The germline V gene has CDR1 MNHNS and CDR2 SASEGT.

This chain links TRBV10-3 with TRBJ2-1; the match to TRBD1 covers 8 bases. Per germline, CDR1 ENHRY and CDR2 SYGVKD. This CDR3 has 13 residues. V was clipped by 9 bases and J by 6 bases; unmatched bases: 7. The CDR3, as DNA: TGTGCCATGACAGGGGAGGATAGCAATGAGCAGTTCTTC. This translates into CAMTGEDSNEQFF.

The gene calls are TRBV19 and TRBJ1-1; D remains ambiguous. The germline V gene encodes CDR1 LNHDA and CDR2 SQIVND (reference sequence). Trimming took off 0 bases at V and 0 bases at J, with 8 bases between the two ends. The CDR3 has 15 residues. CDR3 nucleotides: TGTGCCAGTAGTATAGAACGGACCGTGAACACTGAAGCTTTCTTT. It is translated as CASSIERTVNTEAFF. The full variable domain, in which reference TRBV19 and TRBJ1-1 provide the parts outside the CDR3, is DGGITQSPKYLFRKEGQNVTLSCEQNLNHDAMYWYRQDPGQGLRLIYYSQIVNDFQKGDIAEGYSVSREKKESFPLTVTSAQKNPTAFYLCASSIERTVNTEAFFGQGTRLTVV.

This clonotype was detected a few times. The gene calls are TRBV29-1 and TRBJ1-4, with unresolved D. The CDR3 has 14 residues. Germline V CDR1 and CDR2: SQVTM, ANQGSEA. V was shortened by 0 bases and J by 4 bases, with 9 bases between the two germline ends. The CDR3 region is CSVEDRENNEKLFF. The CDR3 DNA reads TGCAGCGTTGAAGATCGGGAGAATAATGAAAAACTGTTTTTT.

Ten or more counts support this clonotype. The chain links TRBV28 to TRBJ1-2, with 11 positions matching TRBD1. The CDR3 consists of 13 residues. V lost 10 bases, J lost 2 bases, and 3 bases stayed unmatched. Germline CDR1 is MDHEN and CDR2 is SYDVKM. The CDR3, as DNA: TGTGCCATAGGGGACAGGGGGAACTATGGCTACACCTTC. It encodes CAIGDRGNYGYTF.

This clonotype occurred many times. The chain combines TRBV3-1 with TRBJ2-7, with TRBD2 matching over 7 bases. Germline V gene lookup returns CDR1 LGHDT and CDR2 YNNKEL (reference sequence). Trimming removed 4 bases from V and 1 base from J; junction bases left unmatched: 7. The CDR3 loop spans 15 amino acids. CDR3 sequence reads: CASSPGGGPSYEQYF. The CDR3 DNA reads as TGTGCCAGCAGCCCGGGGGGAGGTCCTTCCTACGAGCAGTACTTC.